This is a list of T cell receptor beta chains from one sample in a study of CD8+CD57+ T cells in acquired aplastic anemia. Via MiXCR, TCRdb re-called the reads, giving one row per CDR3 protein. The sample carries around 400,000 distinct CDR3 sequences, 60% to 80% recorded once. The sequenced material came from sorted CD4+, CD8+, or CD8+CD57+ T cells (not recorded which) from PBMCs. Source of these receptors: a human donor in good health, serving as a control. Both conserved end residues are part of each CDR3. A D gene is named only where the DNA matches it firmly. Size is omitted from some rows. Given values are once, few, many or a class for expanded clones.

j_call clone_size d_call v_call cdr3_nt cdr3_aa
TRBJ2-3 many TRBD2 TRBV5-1 TGCGCCAGCAGCTTGGCTGAGGGACTAGCGGATACGCAGTATTTT CASSLAEGLADTQYF
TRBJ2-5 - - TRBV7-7 TGTGCTAGCAAGGCAGTGGGCGAGAACACCGGGGAGCAGTACTTC CASKAVGENTGEQYF
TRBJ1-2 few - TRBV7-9 TGTGCCAGCAGCTCCGGAGAGGGTTATCTCCGCTACACCTTC CASSSGEGYLRYTF
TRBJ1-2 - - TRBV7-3 TGTGCCAGCAGATTGGGACACAATTATGGCTACAACTTC CASRLGHNYGYNF
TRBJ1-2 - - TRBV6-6 TGTGCCAGCAGCGACAGCGTTAACTATGGCTACACCTTC CASSDSVNYGYTF
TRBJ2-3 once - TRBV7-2 TGCGCCAGCAGCCCGGGGGCCACAATGAACAAGTATTTT CASSPGATMNKYF
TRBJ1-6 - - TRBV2 TGTGCCAGCAGTGTCGGGGGATCCCGAACCGGGCCCCTCCACTTT CASSVGGSRTGPLHF
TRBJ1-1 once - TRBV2 TGTGCCAGCAGCTCACAGGGTTTCGGATCTGAAGTCTTCTTT CASSSQGFGSEVFF
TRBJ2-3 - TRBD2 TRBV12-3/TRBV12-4 TGTGCCAGCAGCGGCTTACTAGCGGGGGGAGCAGATACGCAGTATTTT CASSGLLAGGADTQYF
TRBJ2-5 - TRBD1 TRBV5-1 TGCGCCAGCAGCCAGGGGGCTCAAACGAACCAGTACTTC CASSQGAQTNQYF
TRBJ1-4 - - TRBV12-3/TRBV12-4 TGTGCCAGCACCCCGAAGGGGCAGACAAATGAAAAACTGTTTTTT CASTPKGQTNEKLFF
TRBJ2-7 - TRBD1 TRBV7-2 TGTGCCAGCAGCGTAAAGACAGGGATCTACGAGCAGTACTTC CASSVKTGIYEQYF
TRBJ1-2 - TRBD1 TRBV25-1 TGTGCCAGCACAATCAGGGGGCGGAACTATGGCTACACCTTC CASTIRGRNYGYTF
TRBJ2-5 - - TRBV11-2 TGTGCCAGCAGCTCACCGACTATTCCAGAGACCCAGTACTTC CASSSPTIPETQYF
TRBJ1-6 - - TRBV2 TGTGCCAGCAGTGTGGCAGATAAGGAAAGACTGTTTTTTGTCCATTTT CASSVADKERLFFVHF
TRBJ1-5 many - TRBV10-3 TGTGCCATCCGCTCTGGCTCAGGGGACTATCAGCCCCAGCATTTT CAIRSGSGDYQPQHF
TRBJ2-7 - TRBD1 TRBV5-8 TGTGCCAGCAGGACACCGGGACAGGGCTACGAGCAGTACTTC CASRTPGQGYEQYF
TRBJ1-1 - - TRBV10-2 TGCGCCAGGATTGCGGAAGGCGGGAACACTGAAGCTTTCTTT CARIAEGGNTEAFF
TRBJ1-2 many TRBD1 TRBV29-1 TGCAGCGGCGCCAAGGGACAGGGGGCAGGGTACACCTTC CSGAKGQGAGYTF
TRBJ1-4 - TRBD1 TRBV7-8 TGTGCCAGCAGCCAAGCCGGGACAGGCTACGAGCAGTACTTTTTT CASSQAGTGYEQYFF
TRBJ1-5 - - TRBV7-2 TGTGCCAGCACCCAAACGGGGAATCAGCCCCAGCATTTT CASTQTGNQPQHF
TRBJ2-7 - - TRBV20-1 TGCAGTGCTAGGTCCCTACACGAGCAGTACTTC CSARSLHEQYF
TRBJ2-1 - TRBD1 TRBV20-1 TGCAGTGCTAGGGCTTGGGGGACAGGAGACGTGATCAATGAGCAGTTCTTC CSARAWGTGDVINEQFF
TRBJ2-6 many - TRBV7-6 TGTGCCAGCGGCGAACACCCCCAATACGTCCTGACTTTC CASGEHPQYVLTF
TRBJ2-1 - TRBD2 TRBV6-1 TGTGCCAGCAGTGAGACTAGCGGCTACAATGAGCAGTTCTTC CASSETSGYNEQFF
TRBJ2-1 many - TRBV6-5 TGTGCCAGCAGTTACCTTCCAAACAGGGAAGGCAATGAGCAGTTCTTC CASSYLPNREGNEQFF
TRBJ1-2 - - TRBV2 TGTGCCAGCGCGGCAGAGAACTATGGCTACACCTTC CASAAENYGYTF
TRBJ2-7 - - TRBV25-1 TGTGCCAGCAGTGGCTTTCGGACGGATTATGGGGACGAGCAGTACTTC CASSGFRTDYGDEQYF
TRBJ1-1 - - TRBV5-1 TGTGCCACCAACCCCGGGACGGACGTCACTGAAGCTTTCTTT CATNPGTDVTEAFF
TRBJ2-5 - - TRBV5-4 TGTGCCAGCAGCTTGGTCGGGGTACAAGAGACCCAGTACTTC CASSLVGVQETQYF
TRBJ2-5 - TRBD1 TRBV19 TGTGCCAGTACCCCAGGGGGCTCGAGAACCCAGTACTTC CASTPGGSRTQYF
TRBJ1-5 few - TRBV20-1 TGCAGTGCTGCCGGGACAAACGATCAGCCCCAGCATTTT CSAAGTNDQPQHF
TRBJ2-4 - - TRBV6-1 TGTGCCAGCAGTGAAGGGGGAATTGATCACTACTTC CASSEGGIDHYF
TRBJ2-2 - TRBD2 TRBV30 TGTGCCTGGAGTGTAGCGGGGCCCGGGGAGCTGTTTTTT CAWSVAGPGELFF
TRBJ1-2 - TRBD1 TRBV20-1 TGCAGTGTTAGAGAGGACAGGGGGCGCAGCTACACCTTC CSVREDRGRSYTF
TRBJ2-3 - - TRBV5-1 TGCGCCAGCAGCTTGGCCGGGGGTCCCTATACGCAGTATTTT CASSLAGGPYTQYF
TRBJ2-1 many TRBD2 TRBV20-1 TGCAGTGCTAGAGTGGCTAGCGGGGGGTACAATGAGCAGTTCTTC CSARVASGGYNEQFF
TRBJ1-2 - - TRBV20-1 TGCAGTGCTAGTCAGGGAGATTATGACTCCTTC CSASQGDYDSF